What follows are 21 T cell receptor beta chains derived from one specimen sequenced in a study of Tregs in tolerant kidney transplant recipients. TCRdb keeps only in-frame clones here, not all; method: immunoSEQ multiplex PCR. The sample yields about 240,000 clones, 65% to 85% seen once. What was sequenced was CD4+ T cells from blood. All receptors derive from a human donor in good health.

The chain links TRBV19 to TRBJ2-7; TRBD2 is a possible D gene (6 bases). Trimming removed 3 bases at V and 7 bases at J, with 19 bases between. Germline V gives CDR1 LNHDA, CDR2 SQIVND (reference sequence). The length of the CDR3 is 15 residues. The CDR3 loop reads CASSIPRGRSQEQYF. CDR3 nucleotide sequence: TGTGCCAGTAGTATCCCGCGGGGACGGAGCCAGGAGCAGTACTTC.

J is TRBJ2-7 and V is TRBV5-8; either TRBD1 or TRBD2 may fit D (5 bases each). V was clipped by 2 bases and J by 8 bases, with 17 bases between them. Germline V gives CDR1 SGHTS, CDR2 YDEGEE. This CDR3 is 14 amino acids long. CDR3 sequence: CASSFRDVSYQQYF. CDR3 DNA sequence: TGTGCCAGCAGCTTCCGGGACGTATCATACCAGCAGTACTTC.

The chain uses TRBV5-1 and TRBJ2-5; TRBD2 matches 10 bases. Trimming cost V 2 bases and J 5 bases; bases outside gene matches: 3. Germline V CDR1 and CDR2: SGHRS, YFSETQ. CDR3 length: 14 residues. CDR3 bases: TGCGCCAGCAGCTTTCTAGCGGGAGAGGAGACCCAGTACTTC. It is translated as CASSFLAGEETQYF.

The chain is built from TRBV4-1 and TRBJ2-7; 7 bases map to TRBD2. V shed 0 bases, J shed 0 bases, and the junction held 8 bases outside the gene matches. This CDR3 is built from 17 residues. Germline CDR1 is MGHRA and CDR2 is YSYEKL. CDR3 DNA sequence: TGCGCCAGCAGCCAAGACGCTCCGGGACTATTCTCCTACGAGCAGTACTTC. This gives the protein CASSQDAPGLFSYEQYF.

V usage is TRBV5-1 and J usage is TRBJ2-7; D perhaps matches TRBD1 (6 bases). CDR1 SGHRS and CDR2 YFSETQ come from the germline V gene. Trimming stripped 4 bases from V and 3 bases from J, with 17 bases between. CDR3 length equals 15 residues. DNA of the CDR3: TGCGCCAGCAGCCCATGGACAGCCAGAATCTACGAGCAGTACTTC. Protein sequence: CASSPWTARIYEQYF. Full variable domain (remainder filled in from reference TRBV5-1 and TRBJ2-7): KAGVTQTPRYLIKTRGQQVTLSCSPISGHRSVSWYQQTPGQGLQFLFEYFSETQRNKGNFPGRFSGRQFSNSRSEMNVSTLELGDSALYLCASSPWTARIYEQYFGPGTRLTVT.

This clone was counted between two and nine times. V gene TRBV5-1 combines with J gene TRBJ2-2; the D is unclear. V lost 5 bases to trimming and J lost 3 bases, with 17 bases between them. The CDR3 has 16 amino acids. Germline V gene data show CDR1 as SGHRS and CDR2 as YFSETQ. The CDR3 coding sequence is TGCGCCAGCAGAGCCTCATCGAGTTCGCACACCGGGGAGCTGTTTTTT. This gives the protein CASRASSSSHTGELFF.

The table lists this clone with a few counts. The chain combines TRBV9 with TRBJ1-2, with no clear D. The germline V gene has CDR1 SGDLS and CDR2 YYNGEE. The CDR3 sequence is 14 residues long. Trimming removed 0 bases at V and 4 bases at J, with 10 bases between. The CDR3 DNA follows: TGTGCCAGCAGCGTAGTCGAGTTACCCTATGGCTACACCTTC. Protein sequence: CASSVVELPYGYTF.

This rearrangement joins TRBV19 to TRBJ2-7, with TRBD1 matching 8 bases. The germline V gene has CDR1 LNHDA and CDR2 SQIVND (reference sequence). This CDR3 is 14 amino acids long. V dropped 8 bases and J dropped 5; count of bases not matched to a gene: 11. The CDR3 region is CASAVRQGKDEQYF. The CDR3 nucleotides are TGTGCCAGTGCTGTTAGACAGGGGAAGGACGAGCAGTACTTC.

The chain joins TRBV5-5 to TRBJ1-1; TRBD1 might be the D (5 bases). With 1 base removed from V and 10 bases from J, the gap between germline ends came to 14 bases. CDR3 size: 13 residues. CDR1 is SGHKS and CDR2 is YYEKEE in the germline V gene (reference sequence). The CDR3 sequence: CASSLMGRSGAFF. As DNA, the CDR3 is TGTGCCAGCAGCTTGATGGGGCGGTCTGGAGCTTTCTTT.

This clone was detected a few times. The CDR3 bases are TGTGCCAGTAGCCAGGACAGGGGGCGGCGACAGCCCCAGCATTTT. This encodes CASSQDRGRRQPQHF. V gene TRBV19 combines with J gene TRBJ1-5; 11 bases are a match to TRBD1. CDR1 is LNHDA and CDR2 is SQIVND in the germline V gene (reference sequence). With V trimmed by 6 bases and J by 7 bases, 8 bases remained unmatched. The CDR3 extends over 15 amino acids.

The V call is TRBV7-9, the J call TRBJ2-3, with 10 nucleotides matching TRBD2. Looked up from germline, CDR1 is SEHNR and CDR2 is FQNEAQ (reference sequence). The V and J ends lost 5 bases and 6 bases, in that order; junction bases with no gene match: 11. This CDR3 has 16 residues. Written as DNA, the CDR3 is TGTGCCAGCAGCCGATTAGCGGGAGGCCTGGGGGATACGCAGTATTTT. This encodes CASSRLAGGLGDTQYF.

V is TRBV30 and J is TRBJ2-1; tentatively, D is TRBD2 (5 bases). The germline CDR1 and CDR2 sequences are GTSNPN and SVGIG (reference sequence). There are 12 residues in the CDR3. The germline V and J ends were trimmed by 1 base and 10 bases, with 11 bases remaining between them. The CDR3 protein is CAWSAAVGEQFF. CDR3 DNA: TGTGCCTGGAGTGCAGCGGTCGGGGAGCAGTTCTTC. Looking up the rest from reference TRBV30 and TRBJ2-1 gives the full variable domain: SQTIHQWPATLVQPVGSPLSLECTVEGTSNPNLYWYRQAAGRGLQLLFYSVGIGQISSEVPQNLSASRPQDRQFILSSKKLLLSDSGFYLCAWSAAVGEQFFGPGTRLTVL.

The rearrangement uses TRBV6-1 and TRBJ1-1; possibly TRBD1 for D (6 bases). The CDR3 is 13 residues long. Trimming removed 5 bases from V and 8 bases from J, with 15 bases in between. Looked up from germline, CDR1 is MNHNS and CDR2 is SASEGT. CDR3 residues: CASSHSKQGEAFF. The CDR3 DNA is TGTGCCAGCAGTCACAGCAAACAGGGCGAAGCTTTCTTT.

This chain uses TRBV5-4 with TRBJ1-3; TRBD1 matches at 7 bases. Germline CDR1 and CDR2: SGHNT and YYREEE (reference sequence). The trim removed 2 bases at V and 0 bases at J, leaving 11 bases unmatched. The CDR3 sequence is 18 residues long. CDR3 sequence reads: CASSFVQGGFFSGNTIYF. The CDR3 region has the DNA TGTGCCAGCAGCTTCGTTCAGGGGGGCTTCTTCTCTGGAAACACCATATATTTT.

The chain recombines TRBV28 with TRBJ2-2; D is ambiguous. In germline, CDR1 is MDHEN, CDR2 SYDVKM. The CDR3 is 14 residues long. Deletions cut 3 bases from V and 2 bases from J, with 7 bases between. The CDR3 bases are TGTGCCAGCAGTTTCTGGGGAAACACCGGGGAGCTGTTTTTT. It specifies CASSFWGNTGELFF.

V and J are TRBV5-1 and TRBJ2-5, with 7 bases aligning to TRBD2. The J segment lost 5 bases and the V segment lost 4 bases, leaving 8 bases of the junction unmatched. The CDR3 is made up of 14 amino acids. Germline V lookup: CDR1 SGHRS, CDR2 YFSETQ. DNA of the CDR3: TGCGCCAGCAGCCCGGGAGGTGGGGTTGAGACCCAGTACTTC. Its translation: CASSPGGGVETQYF.

J is TRBJ2-7 and V is TRBV6-1; 7 bases align to TRBD2. The CDR3 length is 15 residues. CDR1 and CDR2 from the germline V gene are MNHNS and SASEGT. The J segment lost 0 bases and the V segment lost 7 bases, leaving 9 bases of the junction unmatched. The CDR3 sequence: CASTPSGVLSYEQYF. The CDR3 DNA sequence: TGTGCCAGCACCCCAAGCGGGGTTCTCTCCTACGAGCAGTACTTC.

The chain uses TRBV18 and TRBJ1-5; 8 bases are a match to TRBD1. This CDR3 comprises 19 residues. Germline CDR1 is KGHSH and CDR2 is LQKENI. The V and J ends lost 3 bases and 0 bases, in that order; junction bases with no gene match: 13. Here the CDR3 DNA reads TGTGCCAGCTCACCTACGACAGGGGCTAGTACCCCTAGCAATCAGCCCCAGCATTTT. The encoded protein is CASSPTTGASTPSNQPQHF.

The DNA of the CDR3 is TGTGCCAGCAGTGACCCGGGACTAGTTTACGAGCAGTACTTC. Translated: CASSDPGLVYEQYF. This sequence joins TRBV6-1 and TRBJ2-7; 8 bases map to TRBD2. Trimming at V came to 3 bases and at J to 4 bases, leaving 5 bases not matched to a gene. Germline CDR1 is MNHNS and CDR2 is SASEGT. This CDR3 has 14 amino acids.

This rearrangement joins TRBV6-1 to TRBJ1-1, with TRBD1 as a possible D gene (6 bases). The germline CDR1 and CDR2 sequences are MNHNS and SASEGT. CDR3 size: 14 residues. V gave up 8 bases and J gave up 1 base, with 14 bases separating them. The CDR3 bases are TGTGCCAGCGGAAGGGACATAGGGAACACTGAAGCTTTCTTT. Residues: CASGRDIGNTEAFF.

The CDR3: CASSQAGGSYEQYF. CDR3 coding DNA: TGCGCCAGCAGCCAAGCGGGAGGCTCCTACGAGCAGTACTTC. The chain is built from TRBV4-1 and TRBJ2-7; 7 positions agree with TRBD2. CDR1 MGHRA and CDR2 YSYEKL come from the germline V gene. The V segment lost 1 base and the J segment 0 bases; nucleotides outside the gene matches: 0. This CDR3 region has 14 residues.